One sample yielded the 30 T cell receptor beta chains listed below, sequenced in a study of T-cell memory formation after mild COVID-19. TCRdb reprocessed the 5' RACE reads with MiXCR, giving one entry per CDR3 protein. The top ten clones hold 3.5% to 4% of a sample with around 200,000 distinct CDR3 sequences, roughly 10% of them seen once. Sequencing input: PBMCs or a T cell subset sorted from them (not recorded which). These receptors originate from a man younger than 35 who had mild COVID-19 (a few samples of this study predate the infection). Cell type and time point are not known.

This clonotype was found a few times. The chain recombines TRBV6-5 with TRBJ2-3, with TRBD2 identical over 7 bases. Germline CDR1 and CDR2: MNHEY and SVGAGI. CDR3 size: 14 residues. V was clipped by 8 bases and J by 2 bases; unmatched bases: 7. CDR3 residues: CASGPGLSTDTQYF. CDR3 DNA: TGTGCCAGCGGCCCGGGACTATCCACAGATACGCAGTATTTT.

This clonotype showed up many times. The chain is built from TRBV12-3 or TRBV12-4 and TRBJ2-2; D is possibly TRBD1 (6 bases). V was clipped by 2 bases and J by 1 base, with 8 bases between them. The CDR3 length is 15 residues. CDR3 nucleotides: TGTGCCAGCAGTTTACCGACAGGGAACACCGGGGAGCTGTTTTTT. Protein: CASSLPTGNTGELFF.

The chain links TRBV19 to TRBJ2-7; unclear D gene. Germline V gene sequence: CDR1 LNHDA, CDR2 SQIVND (reference sequence). V lost 1 base and J 0 bases, leaving 7 bases between the germline ends. The CDR3 has 14 residues. For the CDR3, the DNA is TGTGCCAGTAGTATAGTGGGAAACTCCTACGAGCAGTACTTC. Its protein product is CASSIVGNSYEQYF.

This clonotype has a handful of counts. This may be a read error, as it is one base from a much larger clone. The chain joins TRBV5-1 to TRBJ2-3; D uncertain. V was shortened by 0 bases and J by 2 bases, with 4 bases between the two germline ends. Germline V gene data show CDR1 as SGHRS and CDR2 as YFSETQ. The CDR3 covers 13 residues. The CDR3 DNA reads as TGCGCCAGCAGCTTGGCAGTCACAGATACGCAGTATTTT. Translation gives CASSLAVTDTQYF.

This clonotype appeared many times. The chain joins TRBV5-1 to TRBJ1-4; D is unclear. The CDR3 sequence is 16 residues long. CDR1 and CDR2 (germline): SGHRS, YFSETQ. The germline V and J ends were trimmed by 0 bases and 0 bases, with 9 bases remaining between them. This CDR3 reads CASSLDLAATNEKLFF. The CDR3 DNA reads as TGCGCCAGCAGCTTGGATCTGGCCGCAACTAATGAAAAACTGTTTTTT.

The chain couples TRBV7-2 to TRBJ2-4, with 11 bases matching TRBD1. The CDR3 spans 15 residues. Losses at the gene ends were 1 base for V and 8 bases for J; bases not matched to a gene: 4. Looked up from germline, CDR1 is SGHTA and CDR2 is FQGNSA. The CDR3 DNA follows: TGTGCCAGCAGCTTAGTGGGACAGGGGGGAGACATTCAGTACTTC. This gives the protein CASSLVGQGGDIQYF.

In its sample, this clonotype was seen many times. The chain recombines TRBV5-1 with TRBJ2-1; D is unresolved. The CDR3 has 15 residues. Trimming took 1 base from V and 6 from J, leaving 14 bases between them. The germline V gene encodes CDR1 SGHRS and CDR2 YFSETQ. DNA for the CDR3: TGCGCCAGCAGCTTGTTATCAGACGCCTCCAATGAGCAGTTCTTC. Translated, it gives CASSLLSDASNEQFF.

This clonotype was seen more than once but under ten times. This rearrangement joins TRBV6-5 to TRBJ2-3, with TRBD2 identical over 9 bases. Germline values: CDR1 MNHEY, CDR2 SVGAGI. Trimming took 2 bases from V and 1 from J; bases not matched to a gene: 4. The CDR3 covers 16 residues. The CDR3 region is CASSYQAGGGTDTQYF. The CDR3 DNA reads TGTGCCAGCAGTTACCAAGCGGGGGGTGGCACAGATACGCAGTATTTT.

This clonotype has ten or more counts. This sequence joins TRBV7-2 and TRBJ2-5, with TRBD2 identical over 9 bases. CDR1 is SGHTA and CDR2 is FQGNSA in the germline V gene. The CDR3 sequence is 18 residues long. With 0 bases clipped from V and 1 base from J, the junction kept 9 bases outside the gene matches. CDR3 protein: CASSLALRLAGLQETQYF. The DNA of the CDR3 is TGTGCCAGCAGCTTAGCGCTCCGGCTAGCGGGACTCCAAGAGACCCAGTACTTC.

The chain employs TRBV12-3 or TRBV12-4 and TRBJ2-5; D gene uncertain. Trimming cost V 1 base and J 3 bases, with 15 bases left between them. The CDR3 is made up of 16 amino acids. CDR3 sequence: CASSLGQARGEETQYF. CDR3 nucleotides: TGTGCCAGCAGTTTAGGGCAGGCCCGTGGGGAAGAGACCCAGTACTTC.

This clonotype was recorded a few times. The chain recombines TRBV20-1 with TRBJ1-6, with D possibly being TRBD1 (5 bases). V dropped 5 bases and J dropped 0 bases, with 17 bases sitting between them. The CDR3 contains 17 residues. The germline CDR1 and CDR2 sequences are DFQATT and SNEGSKA (reference sequence). CDR3 protein: CSAFPSTGGSYNSPLHF. CDR3 sequence (DNA): TGCAGTGCTTTCCCCTCCACCGGGGGCTCCTATAATTCACCCCTCCACTTT.

At least ten counts were recorded for this clonotype. This sequence joins TRBV5-1 and TRBJ1-1; D is unresolved. The CDR3 runs to 13 residues. The V and J ends lost 3 bases and 4 bases respectively, with 10 bases between them. Germline-derived CDR1 and CDR2 are SGHRS and YFSETQ. CDR3 region: CASSSAGITEAFF. CDR3 DNA sequence: TGCGCCAGCAGCTCAGCGGGAATCACTGAAGCTTTCTTT.

This clonotype turned up a few times. This chain uses TRBV11-2 with TRBJ2-7; 8 bases fit TRBD1. Germline V lookup: CDR1 SGHAT, CDR2 FQNNGV. CDR3 length equals 15 residues. Trimming removed 0 bases from V and 5 bases from J; junction bases left unmatched: 6. As DNA, the CDR3 is TGTGCCAGCAGCTTAGATCGACAGGGGTGGAACGAGCAGTACTTC. Its protein product is CASSLDRQGWNEQYF.

CDR3 in amino acids: CASSTGLSNEQFF. In nucleotides, the CDR3 is TGTGCCAGCAGCACCGGACTGAGCAATGAGCAGTTCTTC. The chain recombines TRBV7-3 with TRBJ2-1; the D gene is possibly TRBD2 (5 bases). Germline V gene sequence: CDR1 SGHTA, CDR2 FQGTGA. The CDR3 has 13 residues. The V end lost 5 bases, the J end lost 6 bases, and 11 bases lay between the germline ends.

The rearrangement uses TRBV6-1 and TRBJ1-1; tentatively, D is TRBD1 (5 bases). Trimming cost V 5 bases and J 0 bases, with 7 bases left between them. This CDR3 has 13 amino acids. Germline CDR1 reads MNHNS; CDR2 reads SASEGT. In DNA form, the CDR3 reads TGTGCCAGCAGTCAACAGGTGAACACTGAAGCTTTCTTT. Protein sequence: CASSQQVNTEAFF.

The chain joins TRBV11-2 to TRBJ2-1; 13 bases agree with TRBD2. Germline CDR1 and CDR2: SGHAT and FQNNGV. Trimming removed 4 bases from V and 8 bases from J; junction bases left unmatched: 8. The CDR3 loop spans 16 amino acids. Here the CDR3 reads CASSSDWTSGGYEQFF. The CDR3 coding sequence is TGTGCCAGCAGCTCCGACTGGACTAGCGGGGGCTATGAGCAGTTCTTC.

This clonotype appeared a few times. One end of the junction fails to match germline, which may point to a read error. The CDR3 nucleotides read TGCGCCAGCAGCGGGGGGGGCTACACTGAGGCTTTCTTT. Translation gives CASSGGGYTEAFF. This sequence joins TRBV5-1 and TRBJ1-1; maybe TRBD1 (6 bases). Looked up from germline, CDR1 is SGHRS and CDR2 is YFSETQ. The CDR3 totals 13 residues.

The V and J genes are TRBV7-2 and TRBJ1-2, with D maybe TRBD1 (5 bases). Germline CDR1 SGHTA, CDR2 FQGNSA. The CDR3 has 14 residues. Trimming pared 5 bases from V and 1 base from J, leaving 11 bases between. The CDR3 is CASSPQGGNYGYTF. The DNA for the CDR3 is TGTGCCAGCAGCCCCCAGGGCGGTAACTATGGCTACACCTTC.

This chain connects TRBV28 to TRBJ2-7; the D call may be TRBD1 or TRBD2 (5 bases each). Germline CDR1 is MDHEN and CDR2 is SYDVKM. The length of the CDR3 is 13 residues. V lost 3 bases and J lost 4, with 10 bases in between. The chain's CDR3 is CASSFSGPYEQYV. CDR3 nucleotides: TGTGCCAGCAGTTTTTCGGGACCTTACGAGCAGTACGTC.

Ten or more counts support this clonotype. The chain joins TRBV29-1 to TRBJ2-4; the match to TRBD2 covers 10 bases. V shed 7 bases, J shed 6 bases, and the junction held 3 bases outside the gene matches. This CDR3 contains 12 residues. Germline CDR1 and CDR2: SQVTM and ANQGSEA. The CDR3 is CSARTSGNIQYF. CDR3 DNA sequence: TGCAGCGCTAGGACTAGCGGAAACATTCAGTACTTC. The full variable domain, completed using reference TRBV29-1 and TRBJ2-4, is SAVISQKPSRDICQRGTSLTIQCQVDSQVTMMFWYRQQPGQSLTLIATANQGSEATYESGFVIDKFPISRPNLTFSTLTVSNMSPEDSSIYLCSARTSGNIQYFGAGTRLSVL.

The chain recombines TRBV10-1 with TRBJ2-3, with D possibly being TRBD1 (6 bases). The CDR3 has 13 residues. Trimming left V 6 bases short and J 2 bases short, with 9 bases between. Germline V lookup: CDR1 WNHNN, CDR2 SYGVQD (reference sequence). The CDR3 DNA reads as TGCGCCAGCAGCGGACAGACCACAGATACGCAGTATTTT. It yields the protein CASSGQTTDTQYF.

This clonotype was picked up a small number of times. The chain carries TRBV7-6 and TRBJ2-3, with 9 bases matching TRBD2. Germline V gene data show CDR1 as SGHVS and CDR2 as FNYEAQ. The junction had 12 bases not matched to a gene; V was cut back by 3 bases and J by 5 bases. The CDR3 loop spans 17 amino acids. Here the CDR3 reads CASSFTASGVVGDTQYF. CDR3 DNA sequence: TGTGCCAGCAGCTTTACGGCTAGCGGGGTTGTCGGAGATACGCAGTATTTT. Full variable domain (missing parts from reference TRBV7-6 and TRBJ2-3): GAGVSQSPRYKVTKRGQDVALRCDPISGHVSLYWYRQALGQGPEFLTYFNYEAQQDKSGLPNDRFSAERPEGSISTLTIQRTEQRDSAMYRCASSFTASGVVGDTQYFGPGTRLTVL.

This clonotype was counted between two and nine times. The chain has TRBV7-9 and TRBJ2-1; 8 bases fit TRBD1. J was trimmed by 9 bases and V by 5 bases; bases with no gene match: 15. Germline V gene data show CDR1 as SEHNR and CDR2 as FQNEAQ (reference sequence). This CDR3 region has 16 residues. The CDR3 loop reads CASSPRTGTPTIEQFF. CDR3 nucleotide sequence: TGTGCCAGCAGCCCCCGGACAGGGACCCCCACAATTGAGCAGTTCTTC.

This clonotype was counted only a few times. This rearrangement joins TRBV5-6 to TRBJ2-5; D might be TRBD2 (5 bases). The germline CDR1 and CDR2 sequences are SGHDT and YYEEEE. The germline V and J ends were trimmed by 0 bases and 5 bases, with 11 bases remaining between them. The CDR3 covers 14 residues. The CDR3 region has the DNA TGTGCCAGCAGCTTGGCCGGGGTCTCGGAGACCCAGTACTTC. Translating gives CASSLAGVSETQYF. The full variable domain, rest sourced from reference TRBV5-6 and TRBJ2-5, is DAGVTQSPTHLIKTRGQQVTLRCSPKSGHDTVSWYQQALGQGPQFIFQYYEEEERQRGNFPDRFSGHQFPNYSSELNVNALLLGDSALYLCASSLAGVSETQYFGPGTRLLVL.

This chain links TRBV5-1 with TRBJ1-1; TRBD1 matches at 7 bases. The germline CDR1 and CDR2 sequences are SGHRS and YFSETQ. The CDR3 has 16 amino acids. The trim removed 2 bases at V and 5 bases at J, leaving 12 bases unmatched. The CDR3 sequence: CASSFGQAAGGTEAFF. In DNA, the CDR3 is TGCGCCAGCAGCTTTGGACAGGCAGCGGGTGGGACTGAAGCTTTCTTT.

The rearrangement uses TRBV5-4 and TRBJ1-2; D is uncertain. V dropped 0 bases and J dropped 1 base, with 10 bases sitting between them. The CDR3 contains 15 residues. The germline V gene encodes CDR1 SGHNT and CDR2 YYREEE (reference sequence). In DNA, the CDR3 is TGTGCCAGCAGCTTGGCGGTCAGAAGTAACTATGGCTACACCTTC. Protein sequence: CASSLAVRSNYGYTF. The entire variable domain, with the rest obtained from reference TRBV5-4 and TRBJ1-2, is as follows: ETGVTQSPTHLIKTRGQQVTLRCSSQSGHNTVSWYQQALGQGPQFIFQYYREEENGRGNFPPRFSGLQFPNYSSELNVNALELDDSALYLCASSLAVRSNYGYTFGSGTRLTVV.

The table lists this clonotype with a few counts. The rearrangement uses TRBV5-5 and TRBJ1-2, with D possibly being TRBD1 (5 bases). The CDR3 has 14 residues. Trimming removed 0 bases at V and 8 bases at J, with 14 bases between. Germline assignment: CDR1 SGHKS and CDR2 YYEKEE (reference sequence). The CDR3 DNA sequence: TGTGCCAGCAGCTTGGCCCCAGGGACTCACGGCTACACCTTC. This sequence encodes CASSLAPGTHGYTF.

This clonotype was recorded a few times. The chain has TRBV11-3 and TRBJ2-7, with 12 bases matching TRBD1. The germline gives CDR1 SGHNT, CDR2 YENEEA. The CDR3 is 15 amino acids. Germline trimming cut 4 bases from V and 1 base from J; bases unmatched to any gene: 2. CDR3 sequence reads: CASSSGQGASYEQYF. The CDR3 bases are TGTGCCAGCAGCTCGGGACAGGGGGCTTCCTACGAGCAGTACTTC.

This clonotype has more than one count but fewer than ten. V usage is TRBV19 and J usage is TRBJ1-5; unclear D gene. CDR1 is LNHDA, CDR2 SQIVND, per germline (reference sequence). CDR3 length equals 15 residues. V lost 5 bases to trimming and J lost 0 bases, with 11 bases between them. The CDR3 region has the DNA TGTGCCAGTAGTTGGAACAGTTATAGCAATCAGCCCCAGCATTTT. This codes for CASSWNSYSNQPQHF.

The V call is TRBV5-1, the J call TRBJ2-1, with D uncertain. The CDR3 has 13 amino acids. Trimming shortened V by 3 bases and J by 7 bases, and 11 bases separated the two germline ends. Germline lookup yields CDR1 SGHRS and CDR2 YFSETQ. This CDR3 is CASSSGRINEQFF. CDR3 DNA sequence: TGCGCCAGCAGCTCAGGAAGGATTAATGAGCAGTTCTTC.